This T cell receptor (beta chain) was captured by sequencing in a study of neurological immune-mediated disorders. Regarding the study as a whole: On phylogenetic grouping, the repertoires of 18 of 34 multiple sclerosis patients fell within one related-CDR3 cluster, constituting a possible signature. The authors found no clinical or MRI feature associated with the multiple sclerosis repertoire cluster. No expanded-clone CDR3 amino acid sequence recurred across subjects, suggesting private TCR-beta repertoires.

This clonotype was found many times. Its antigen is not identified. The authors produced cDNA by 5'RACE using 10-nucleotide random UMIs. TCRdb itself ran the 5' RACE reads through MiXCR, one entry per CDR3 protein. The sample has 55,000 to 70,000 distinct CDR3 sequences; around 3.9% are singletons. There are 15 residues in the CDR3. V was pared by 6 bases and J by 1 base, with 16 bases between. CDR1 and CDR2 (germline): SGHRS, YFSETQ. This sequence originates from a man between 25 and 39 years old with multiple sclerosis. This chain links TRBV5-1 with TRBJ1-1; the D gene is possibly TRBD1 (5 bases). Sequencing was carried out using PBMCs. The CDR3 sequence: CASTRDPRRNTEAFF. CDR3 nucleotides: TGCGCCAGCACGCGGGACCCCAGGAGGAACACTGAAGCTTTCTTT. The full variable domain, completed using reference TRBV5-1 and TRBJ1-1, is KAGVTQTPRYLIKTRGQQVTLSCSPISGHRSVSWYQQTPGQGLQFLFEYFSETQRNKGNFPGRFSGRQFSNSRSEMNVSTLELGDSALYLCASTRDPRRNTEAFFGQGTRLTVV.